The rows below give T cell receptor beta chains drawn from one sample of a study of cytotoxic CD8 clonotypes in ibrutinib-treated CLL. Clones were read by immunoSEQ multiplex PCR, and TCRdb kept only the in-frame ones, dropping some. The table includes thousands of clones, around 85% detected once. Sequenced material: PBMCs, taken before ibrutinib treatment. Source of these receptors: a human donor with chronic lymphocytic leukemia. Each CDR3 is given with its conserved first and last residue. Each record gives: J gene, clone size, V gene, D gene, CDR3 DNA, CDR3 protein. The D gene is left open where the match is weak. Rows may omit the clone size; those that give it use once, few, many or a size class.

j_call: TRBJ2-7; clone_size: -; v_call: TRBV4-3; d_call: TRBD1; cdr3_nt: TGCGCCAGCAGCCAAGAATACACCGGGACAGGACATTACGAGCAGTACTTC; cdr3_aa: CASSQEYTGTGHYEQYF
j_call: TRBJ2-4; clone_size: -; v_call: TRBV5-1; d_call: TRBD2; cdr3_nt: TGCGCCAGCAACTTTAACGGACTAGGGCAAGCCGTTCAGTACTTC; cdr3_aa: CASNFNGLGQAVQYF
j_call: TRBJ1-2; clone_size: -; v_call: TRBV19; d_call: -; cdr3_nt: TGTGCCAGTAGTGATCGAGCGGAATCTAACTATGGCTACACCTTC; cdr3_aa: CASSDRAESNYGYTF
j_call: TRBJ2-6; clone_size: -; v_call: TRBV15; d_call: -; cdr3_nt: TGTGCCACCAGCAGAGATGCGGGGCAGTTCTCTGGGGCCAACGTCCTGACTTTC; cdr3_aa: CATSRDAGQFSGANVLTF
j_call: TRBJ1-2; clone_size: -; v_call: TRBV5-6; d_call: TRBD1; cdr3_nt: TGTGCCAGCAGCTTGCAGGGGACAGGGGGAGGTGGCTACACCTTC; cdr3_aa: CASSLQGTGGGGYTF
j_call: TRBJ2-1; clone_size: -; v_call: TRBV10-3; d_call: TRBD1; cdr3_nt: TGTGCCATCAGTGAGTCGTTTCCGGACAGGGGGTCCATCAATGAGCAGTTCTTC; cdr3_aa: CAISESFPDRGSINEQFF
j_call: TRBJ2-3; clone_size: -; v_call: TRBV5-8; d_call: -; cdr3_nt: TGTGCCAGCAGCTTGGGGATCGGCACAGATACGCAGTATTTT; cdr3_aa: CASSLGIGTDTQYF
j_call: TRBJ1-1; clone_size: once; v_call: TRBV15; d_call: -; cdr3_nt: TGTGCCACCAGCAGAGATAGACAGCCTGAAGCTTTCTTT; cdr3_aa: CATSRDRQPEAFF
j_call: TRBJ2-7; clone_size: once; v_call: TRBV7-9; d_call: -; cdr3_nt: TGTGCCAGCAGCCCGGGCCGATCCTACGAGCAGTACTTC; cdr3_aa: CASSPGRSYEQYF
j_call: TRBJ1-3; clone_size: -; v_call: TRBV5-6; d_call: -; cdr3_nt: TGTGCCAGCAGCTTGGGAACAGTCTCTGGAAACACCATATATTTT; cdr3_aa: CASSLGTVSGNTIYF
j_call: TRBJ1-4; clone_size: -; v_call: TRBV23-1; d_call: -; cdr3_nt: TGCGCCAGCAGTCCCGTTGCGCGGGGGCTCCCCACCCTAACTAATGAAAAACTGTTTTTT; cdr3_aa: CASSPVARGLPTLTNEKLFF
j_call: TRBJ2-2; clone_size: -; v_call: TRBV29-1; d_call: -; cdr3_nt: TGCAGCAGCGGAAGGCAAGACACCGGGGAGCTGTTTTTT; cdr3_aa: CSSGRQDTGELFF
j_call: TRBJ2-5; clone_size: -; v_call: TRBV6-5; d_call: TRBD1; cdr3_nt: TGTGCCAGCAAGAGACAGGGGACAGAGACCCAGTACTTC; cdr3_aa: CASKRQGTETQYF
j_call: TRBJ2-3; clone_size: -; v_call: TRBV10-3; d_call: -; cdr3_nt: TGTGCCATCAGTGTGAGGGGCGATACGCAGTATTTT; cdr3_aa: CAISVRGDTQYF
j_call: TRBJ2-1; clone_size: -; v_call: TRBV4-3; d_call: -; cdr3_nt: TGCGCCAGCAGCCAAGAAGAAGGGGTTGGGGGTTACAATGAGCAGTTCTTC; cdr3_aa: CASSQEEGVGGYNEQFF
j_call: TRBJ2-2; clone_size: -; v_call: TRBV4-2; d_call: TRBD2; cdr3_nt: TGTGCCAGCAGCCCTTTGACTAGCGGGAGGACGGACACCGGGGAGCTGTTTTTT; cdr3_aa: CASSPLTSGRTDTGELFF
j_call: TRBJ2-5; clone_size: -; v_call: TRBV6-5; d_call: -; cdr3_nt: TGTGCCAGCAGTTGGGGCTCGCGTGAGACCCAGTACTTC; cdr3_aa: CASSWGSRETQYF
j_call: TRBJ2-1; clone_size: -; v_call: TRBV5-1; d_call: TRBD2; cdr3_nt: TGCGCCAGCAGCCCGGGACTAGCGGGAGCAGCGAGTCCCCACAATGAGCAGTTCTTC; cdr3_aa: CASSPGLAGAASPHNEQFF
j_call: TRBJ1-2; clone_size: -; v_call: TRBV19; d_call: TRBD1; cdr3_nt: TGTGCCAGTAGTACTGCCGGGACAGGGGCCTATGGCTACACCTTC; cdr3_aa: CASSTAGTGAYGYTF
j_call: TRBJ1-1; clone_size: -; v_call: TRBV19; d_call: TRBD1; cdr3_nt: TGTGCCAGTAGAGGGACAGGGGTCCTCACTGAAGCTTTCTTT; cdr3_aa: CASRGTGVLTEAFF
j_call: TRBJ2-7; clone_size: -; v_call: TRBV5-1; d_call: -; cdr3_nt: TGCGCCAGCAGCGAAAGCTCCGAGCAGTACTTC; cdr3_aa: CASSESSEQYF
j_call: TRBJ1-1; clone_size: -; v_call: TRBV9; d_call: -; cdr3_nt: TGTGCCAGCAGCCCAAGACCCGACAGCAACACTGAAGCTTTCTTT; cdr3_aa: CASSPRPDSNTEAFF
j_call: TRBJ2-2; clone_size: -; v_call: TRBV6-1; d_call: TRBD1; cdr3_nt: TGTGCCAGCAGTGCTCTACAGGGGGCAGCCGGGGAGCTGTTTTTT; cdr3_aa: CASSALQGAAGELFF
j_call: TRBJ2-1; clone_size: -; v_call: TRBV10-3; d_call: TRBD2; cdr3_nt: TGTGCCATCAGCCTGGCTAGCGGGGGGGCCGAGGAGCAGTTCTTC; cdr3_aa: CAISLASGGAEEQFF
j_call: TRBJ2-7; clone_size: -; v_call: TRBV15; d_call: TRBD2; cdr3_nt: TGTGCCACCAGCAGACGTAGGGCCGGGACTAGCGGCTCCTACGAGCAGTACTTC; cdr3_aa: CATSRRRAGTSGSYEQYF
j_call: TRBJ1-4; clone_size: -; v_call: TRBV27; d_call: -; cdr3_nt: TGTGCCAGCAGTCGACAGCCCTTTAATGAAAAACTGTTTTTT; cdr3_aa: CASSRQPFNEKLFF
j_call: TRBJ2-4; clone_size: -; v_call: TRBV27; d_call: TRBD1; cdr3_nt: TGTGCCAGCAGTTTGGGGACAGGGAAAAACATTCAGTACTTC; cdr3_aa: CASSLGTGKNIQYF
j_call: TRBJ1-1; clone_size: -; v_call: TRBV29-1; d_call: TRBD1; cdr3_nt: TGCAGCGTACCGGACAGGGGGCTCGAGAACACTGAAGCTTTCTTT; cdr3_aa: CSVPDRGLENTEAFF
j_call: TRBJ2-1; clone_size: -; v_call: TRBV10-3; d_call: TRBD2; cdr3_nt: TGTGCCATCAGTGAGTCGACGGCCGTTCTGAAGCTAGCGGGTGGACTGCTGAACAATGAGCAGTTCTTC; cdr3_aa: CAISESTAVLKLAGGLLNNEQFF
j_call: TRBJ1-4; clone_size: -; v_call: TRBV5-1; d_call: -; cdr3_nt: TGCGCCAGCAGCTTGGAGGGGACCCGTCAACTGTTTTTT; cdr3_aa: CASSLEGTRQLFF
j_call: TRBJ2-2; clone_size: -; v_call: TRBV5-6; d_call: -; cdr3_nt: TGTGCCAGCAGCAGTGGGGGTGGAGGCACCGGGGAGCTGTTTTTT; cdr3_aa: CASSSGGGGTGELFF
j_call: TRBJ2-2; clone_size: -; v_call: TRBV28; d_call: -; cdr3_nt: TGTGCCACCAACCTCGCCGGGGAGCTGTTTTTT; cdr3_aa: CATNLAGELFF
j_call: TRBJ2-3; clone_size: large; v_call: TRBV5-1; d_call: TRBD2; cdr3_nt: TGCGCCAGCAGCTTAGGGACTAGCGGGAGTACAGATACGCAGTATTTT; cdr3_aa: CASSLGTSGSTDTQYF
j_call: TRBJ1-2; clone_size: once; v_call: TRBV12-2; d_call: -; cdr3_nt: TGTGCAAGTCGCTTAGCAGTTAAAAAGGGGTATGGCTACACCTTC; cdr3_aa: CASRLAVKKGYGYTF
j_call: TRBJ2-1; clone_size: -; v_call: TRBV6-1; d_call: -; cdr3_nt: TGTGCCAGCAGTGTCCGGCAGGGACCCTACAATGAGCAGTTCTTC; cdr3_aa: CASSVRQGPYNEQFF
j_call: TRBJ2-3; clone_size: -; v_call: TRBV5-1; d_call: -; cdr3_nt: TGCGCCAGCAGCCCCTGGGGGGAACCCACAGATACGCAGTATTTT; cdr3_aa: CASSPWGEPTDTQYF
j_call: TRBJ2-1; clone_size: -; v_call: TRBV28; d_call: -; cdr3_nt: TGTGCCAGCAGTTTAGGCGGGACGTCGCTCGGTGAGCAGTTCTTC; cdr3_aa: CASSLGGTSLGEQFF
j_call: TRBJ1-4; clone_size: -; v_call: TRBV6-5; d_call: -; cdr3_nt: TGTGCCAGCAGTCCAAGGACCGCTAGTTCTGAAAAACTGTTTTTT; cdr3_aa: CASSPRTASSEKLFF
j_call: TRBJ1-1; clone_size: few; v_call: TRBV11-2; d_call: -; cdr3_nt: TGTGCCAGCAGCCCCCTGGGACGTGGGGACTTAGCTTTCTTT; cdr3_aa: CASSPLGRGDLAFF
j_call: TRBJ2-5; clone_size: -; v_call: TRBV7-2; d_call: TRBD2; cdr3_nt: TGTGCCAGCAGCTTAGGCCCTAGCGGGAGCGCTAAGTACTTC; cdr3_aa: CASSLGPSGSAKYF